The source of this T cell receptor beta chain is a study of T cell responses to AZD1222 COVID-19 vaccine (TCRdb year 2021). Looking at the study overall: TCR sequencing was performed for roughly 240 trial participants, of whom about 200 were given two doses of AZD1222 and 26 were given two doses of MenACWY control vaccine. Enrollment into the trials was organized by age into subgroups of 18-55, 56-69 and 70-plus years, and those subgroups contained approximately 160, 26 and 62 TCR-sequenced participants, respectively.

The CDR3 regions of human TCRbeta chains were subjected to immunosequencing. In the source study's methods: Repertoire TCRs were matched against a reference library of SARS-CoV-2-specific TCRs generated with the MIRA antigen-specificity platform. Breadth was defined as the fraction of unique TCRs that were SARS-CoV-2-associated, and depth was defined as the fraction of total T cells that were SARS-CoV-2-associated. Using the MIRA data, each spike-specific TCR was assigned both to the spike region to which the TCR was reactive and to a CD4 or CD8 class. Log10-transformed breadth and depth values were compared by one-way ANOVA with Sidak's multiple comparisons tests. TCRdb holds this immuneACCESS table with in-frame rearrangements only. Some clones are missing; in checked studies, unresolved V genes explain under half, and the rest has no known cause. The DNA was the basis for D and trimming; V, J and clone size are from that table. The table for this sample lists around 180,000 clones; more than 70% of them were counted only once. About 25% of the sample rests with the top ten.

Concerning this clone itself: It lacks a known antigen. Base qualities are not provided; no much larger clone lies one nucleotide away.

Per the germline V gene, SGHTA is the CDR1 and FQGTGA is the CDR2. From the cysteine up to the phenylalanine, the CDR3 has a length of 16 residues. Left in the record is the CDR3 DNA by itself, 48 bases read in frame from the first base. Ends trimmed: V by 5 bases, J by 1 base; bases unmatched to a gene: 4. Study-level results and caveats: Most participants were white British and females outnumbered males, and the authors suggested that clonal diversity may have been underestimated. Conclusions about previously exposed vaccinees are limited, since just five or six AZD1222 recipients were seropositive for SARS-CoV-2 at baseline. Spike-specific TCR breadth and depth rose significantly after two AZD1222 doses compared with day 0 and with MenACWY recipients. Epitopes outside the regions mutated in the B.1.351 and B.1.1.7 variants were reportedly recognized by nearly half of the unique spike-specific TCRs. The vaccine-associated CD4 TCRs covered the entire spike protein, and the dominant responses fell in regions 160-218 and 743-854. Because no day 14 peak-response samples were available, repertoires were characterized only after the peak T cell response. In the small 56-69-year group, the increase in depth fell short of significance, most likely because of low power.

The time point label here, explained by the study, means: about 28 days (+/-7) after the second vaccine dose. AZD1222 recipients with second doses at about 4 weeks or about 12 weeks were pooled, because spike-specific TCR depth and breadth did not differ between schedules. Samples from vaccinated people were obtained from the UK trials COV001 and COV002, which included a single-blind randomized controlled phase 2/3 trial of AZD1222 (ChAdOx1 nCoV-19) in healthy adults. For TCRbeta chain sequencing, PBMC samples from trial participants were taken at day 0 and at day 28 after the second dose. The material was peripheral blood, obtained 28 days after the second AZD1222 dose. This clonotype was obtained from an adult who received the AZD1222 COVID-19 vaccine. The chain employs TRBV7-3 and TRBJ2-2; a stretch of 10 junction bases matches TRBD1. The DNA sequence is TGTGCCAGCAGCCCGCGGGACAGGGGGAACACCGGGGAGCTGTTTTTT. Its protein reads: CASSPRDRGNTGELFF.